Listed below are T cell receptor beta chains from one sample, sequenced in a study of cytomegalovirus exposure and HLA in healthy donors. The protocol was immunoSEQ multiplex PCR, while the TCRdb copy is restricted to in-frame clones and leaves out a portion. The data contain roughly 190,000 clones, around 88% of them singletons. Sequencing input: PBMCs. The receptors derive from a man aged 35 to 55 in good health and CMV-seropositive. Each CDR3 is given with its conserved first and last residue. The order of the fields is J gene, D gene, V gene, clone size, CDR3 protein, CDR3 DNA. The D gene is left open where the match is weak. Some rows mark clone size as missing; the rest say once, few, many or name a class of expanded clone.

TRBJ2-3,NA,TRBV30,NA,CAYNGGLSTPDTQYF,TGTGCCTACAATGGGGGACTTTCGACCCCAGATACGCAGTATTTT
TRBJ2-5,NA,TRBV6-4,NA,CASSDERGETQYF,TGTGCCAGCAGTGATGAAAGGGGAGAGACCCAGTACTTC
TRBJ2-3,NA,TRBV7-3,NA,CASSARAGTDTQYF,TGTGCCAGCAGCGCCAGGGCAGGGACAGATACGCAGTATTTT
TRBJ1-2,TRBD1,TRBV6-1,NA,CASSRTGPFYGYTF,TGTGCCAGCAGTCGGACAGGTCCGTTCTATGGCTACACCTTC
TRBJ2-1,NA,TRBV9,NA,CASSPGTYNEQFF,TGTGCCAGCAGCCCAGGAACCTACAATGAGCAGTTCTTC
TRBJ1-1,NA,TRBV5-1,NA,CASSLGTNTEAFF,TGCGCCAGCAGCTTGGGGACAAACACTGAAGCTTTCTTT
TRBJ2-5,NA,TRBV5-1,NA,CASSRSGTNQETQYF,TGCGCCAGCAGCAGGTCCGGGACAAACCAAGAGACCCAGTACTTC
TRBJ1-2,NA,TRBV7-2,once,CAIRGGQLGYTF,TGTGCCATTCGGGGGGGCCAGTTAGGCTACACCTTC
TRBJ1-1,NA,TRBV6-6,NA,CASTMHGRAQNTEAFF,TGTGCCAGCACCATGCACGGCAGGGCTCAGAACACTGAAGCTTTCTTT
TRBJ2-7,TRBD1,TRBV7-6,NA,CASTRDRGGYEQYF,TGTGCCAGCACCAGGGACAGGGGAGGGTACGAGCAGTACTTC
TRBJ2-7,TRBD2,TRBV6-1,NA,CASSLSTSGSYEQYF,TGTGCCAGCAGCCTATCGACTAGCGGGAGCTACGAGCAGTACTTC
TRBJ2-3,TRBD2,TRBV9,NA,CASSAHGLAGTDTQYF,TGTGCCAGCAGCGCCCACGGACTAGCGGGCACAGATACGCAGTATTTT
TRBJ1-1,NA,TRBV29-1,NA,CSVVPRITVNTEAFF,TGCAGCGTTGTCCCGCGGATTACGGTGAACACTGAAGCTTTCTTT
TRBJ1-5,NA,TRBV7-2,NA,CASSLIREQPQHF,TGTGCCAGCAGCTTAATCAGGGAACAGCCCCAGCATTTT
TRBJ2-7,NA,TRBV7-6,NA,CASSPRNVLDYEQYF,TGTGCCAGCAGCCCGAGGAACGTTTTGGACTACGAGCAGTACTTC
TRBJ1-2,NA,TRBV10-3,NA,CAISADRLYGYTF,TGTGCCATCTCAGCCGACAGGTTATATGGCTACACCTTC
TRBJ2-1,TRBD2,TRBV5-1,NA,CASSGLAGYNEQFF,TGCGCCAGCAGCGGACTAGCGGGGTACAATGAGCAGTTCTTC
TRBJ1-1,NA,TRBV29-1,NA,CSVCENTNTEAFF,TGCAGCGTTTGTGAGAATACCAACACTGAAGCTTTCTTT
TRBJ2-7,TRBD1,TRBV29-1,NA,CSVAHRDRIIYEQYF,TGCAGCGTCGCACACCGGGACAGGATCATCTACGAGCAGTACTTC
TRBJ1-1,NA,TRBV19,NA,CASSLGHYSGWTEAFF,TGCGCCAGTAGCCTGGGACACTACTCCGGTTGGACTGAAGCTTTCTTT
TRBJ1-1,NA,TRBV2,NA,CASSEETGGNMWTEAFF,TGTGCCAGCAGTGAAGAGACGGGGGGTAATATGTGGACTGAAGCTTTCTTT
TRBJ2-1,TRBD2,TRBV29-1,NA,CSVLREGGPEQFF,TGCAGCGTTCTGCGGGAGGGAGGCCCGGAGCAGTTCTTC
TRBJ2-1,TRBD2,TRBV27,NA,CASSRRTSGYDEQFF,TGTGCCAGCAGCCGGAGGACTAGCGGTTACGATGAGCAGTTCTTC
TRBJ2-4,NA,TRBV6-5,NA,CASSEAGIQYF,TGTGCCAGCAGTGAAGCAGGCATTCAGTACTTC
TRBJ2-7,TRBD1,TRBV5-1,NA,CASSPGGTGSYEQYF,TGCGCCAGCAGCCCTGGGGGGACAGGGTCCTACGAGCAGTACTTC
TRBJ2-7,TRBD1,TRBV9,NA,CASSRRDRVTEQYF,TGTGCCAGCAGCCGCCGGGACAGGGTAACCGAGCAGTACTTC
TRBJ1-1,NA,TRBV11-2,NA,CASSLLSGDTEAFF,TGTGCCAGCAGCTTACTTTCGGGGGACACTGAAGCTTTCTTT
TRBJ2-7,NA,TRBV28,NA,CASSSISGSYEQYF,TGTGCCAGCAGTTCTATTAGCGGCTCCTACGAGCAGTACTTC
TRBJ2-7,TRBD2,TRBV5-1,NA,CASSLGDYREQYF,TGCGCCAGCAGCTTGGGGGACTACCGGGAGCAGTACTTC
TRBJ1-2,TRBD1,TRBV5-1,NA,CASSLENRGQGLRTF,TGCGCCAGCAGCTTGGAGAACAGGGGGCAGGGACTACGCACCTTC
TRBJ2-1,NA,TRBV28,NA,CASSRSIGREGANEQFF,TGTGCCAGCAGCCGCTCGATCGGGCGGGAAGGGGCTAATGAGCAGTTCTTC
TRBJ2-7,NA,TRBV5-1,NA,CASSDTSSYEQYF,TGCGCCAGCAGCGACACTAGCTCCTACGAGCAGTACTTC
TRBJ2-6,NA,TRBV19,few,CASSKGTPGANVLTF,TGTGCCAGTAGTAAAGGGACACCAGGGGCCAACGTCCTGACTTTC
TRBJ2-1,TRBD2,TRBV6-4,NA,CASSKREGVTNEQFF,TGTGCCAGCAGCAAGCGGGAGGGCGTCACCAATGAGCAGTTCTTC
TRBJ2-7,TRBD2,TRBV5-1,few,CASSRTGTSFNEQYF,TGCGCCAGCAGCAGAACCGGGACTAGCTTCAACGAGCAGTACTTC
TRBJ1-1,NA,TRBV7-9,NA,CASSLETGLEAFF,TGTGCCAGCAGCTTAGAAACAGGGCTTGAAGCTTTCTTT
TRBJ1-2,NA,TRBV10-2,NA,CASSRQNYGYTF,TGCGCCAGCAGCCGACAGAACTATGGCTACACCTTC
TRBJ2-1,NA,TRBV7-9,once,CASSAPFRISIYEQFF,TGTGCCAGCAGCGCGCCCTTTCGGATTAGCATCTATGAGCAGTTCTTC
TRBJ2-3,NA,TRBV28,NA,CASSLLPGEGATQYF,TGTGCCAGCAGTTTATTGCCGGGGGAAGGGGCTACGCAGTATTTT
TRBJ1-2,TRBD1,TRBV29-1,NA,CSVPRQGAADGYTF,TGCAGCGTTCCCCGACAGGGGGCGGCGGATGGCTACACCTTC
TRBJ2-7,TRBD1,TRBV29-1,once,CSVLWTGGAYEQYF,TGCAGCGTTCTATGGACAGGGGGGGCCTACGAGCAGTACTTC
TRBJ1-1,TRBD1,TRBV5-6,few,CASSIGGRTEAFF,TGTGCCAGCAGCATAGGGGGCCGCACTGAAGCTTTCTTT
TRBJ1-1,TRBD1,TRBV5-1,NA,CASSPTLTGETEAFF,TGCGCCAGCAGCCCAACCCTAACAGGGGAGACTGAAGCTTTCTTT
TRBJ1-2,NA,TRBV7-8,NA,CASSLASGYTF,TGTGCCAGCAGCTTAGCGTCAGGCTACACCTTC
TRBJ1-1,NA,TRBV7-8,NA,CASSLGTPNTEAFF,TGTGCCAGCAGCTTAGGGACACCGAACACTGAAGCTTTCTTT
TRBJ1-1,NA,TRBV30,NA,CAWRGGTEAFF,TGTGCCTGGAGGGGGGGCACTGAAGCTTTCTTT
TRBJ1-1,TRBD1,TRBV2,NA,CASSGDREKAFF,TGTGCCAGCAGCGGGGACAGGGAAAAAGCTTTCTTT
TRBJ1-2,TRBD1,TRBV19,once,CATRSGGGNYGYTF,TGTGCCACCCGCTCAGGGGGTGGTAACTATGGCTACACCTTC
TRBJ2-6,NA,TRBV5-1,NA,CASSPAGLGANVLTF,TGCGCCAGCAGCCCGGCGGGGCTGGGGGCCAACGTCCTGACTTTC
TRBJ1-2,NA,TRBV28,NA,CASSLMGQGPRGYTF,TGTGCCAGCAGTTTAATGGGGCAGGGTCCAAGGGGCTACACCTTC